Given below is one T cell receptor beta chain in context. Its target is unknown. The protocol was immunoSEQ multiplex PCR, while the TCRdb copy is restricted to in-frame clones and leaves out a portion. Of about 1 million clones in the sample, approximately 72% are singletons; the top ten hold roughly 1.4%. This sample is drawn from a study of shared clonotypes between healthy human individuals. Study-level points and caveats: It was observed that around 5% of naive CD4 clonotypes were shared across a handful of donors. Sequencing depth was expected to affect clonotype sharing among donors. Large depth notwithstanding, sorted-subset sequencing proved incomplete by rarefaction.

This CDR3 is 15 amino acids long. Trimming removed 3 bases from V and 5 bases from J, with 16 bases in between. Germline CDR1 is LNHDA and CDR2 is SQIVND (reference sequence). This TCR was recovered from a man aged 18 to 35 in good health. This chain joins TRBV19 and TRBJ2-5; possible D gene TRBD2, 5 bases. The sequenced sample was memory CD4+ T cells sorted from blood. Subset reported: CD45RA-negative fraction. CDR3 in amino acids: CASSIGLAESETQYF. The CDR3 DNA reads TGTGCCAGTAGTATCGGTCTAGCCGAATCGGAGACCCAGTACTTC. Looking up the rest from reference TRBV19 and TRBJ2-5 gives the full variable domain: DGGITQSPKYLFRKEGQNVTLSCEQNLNHDAMYWYRQDPGQGLRLIYYSQIVNDFQKGDIAEGYSVSREKKESFPLTVTSAQKNPTAFYLCASSIGLAESETQYFGPGTRLLVL.